This is a list of T cell receptor beta chains from one sample in a study of blood T cell repertoires in COVID-19. Some clones are missing from TCRdb's copy, which holds only in-frame ones; the method was immunoSEQ multiplex PCR. Among over 150,000 clones listed, around nine tenths were seen once. Source material: peripheral blood. These receptors were taken from a man in his 60s with COVID-19, enrolled during active disease. Each CDR3 is given with its conserved first and last residue. A D gene is named only where the DNA matches it firmly. Size is stated for part of the rows, as once, few or many counts, or as a class when the clone is expanded.

v_gene	abundance	j_gene	d_gene	len	CDR3aa	CDR3nt
TRBV7-8	.	TRBJ2-2	.	16	CASSPARRWSSGELFF	TGTGCCAGCAGCCCCGCCCGGAGGTGGAGTTCCGGGGAGCTGTTTTTT
TRBV12-3/TRBV12-4	.	TRBJ1-2	.	13	CASSSDSAYGYTF	TGTGCCAGCAGTTCGGACTCGGCTTATGGCTACACCTTC
TRBV18	.	TRBJ1-6	.	16	CASSPRKGTDNSPLHF	TGTGCCAGCTCACCACGTAAAGGAACAGACAATTCACCCCTCCACTTT
TRBV29-1	.	TRBJ1-2	TRBD1	14	CSVETTGGDYGYTF	TGCAGCGTTGAGACGACAGGGGGCGACTATGGCTACACCTTC
TRBV27	once	TRBJ2-7	TRBD2	14	CASGIRAGAYEQYF	TGTGCCAGCGGGATTCGAGCGGGAGCATACGAGCAGTACTTC
TRBV19	.	TRBJ1-6	TRBD1	16	CASGDPGQGRYSPLHF	TGTGCCAGCGGCGACCCAGGACAGGGTCGATATTCACCCCTCCACTTT
TRBV18	.	TRBJ2-1	TRBD2	14	CASSPSGVYNEQFF	TGTGCCAGCTCCCCTAGCGGGGTCTACAATGAGCAGTTCTTC
TRBV11-2	.	TRBJ2-1	TRBD2	19	CASSVGTSGRAGSYNEQFF	TGTGCCAGCAGCGTAGGGACTAGCGGGAGGGCGGGGTCCTACAATGAGCAGTTCTTC
TRBV2	.	TRBJ1-2	.	12	CAQRQLNYGYTF	TGTGCCCAGCGGCAGCTTAACTATGGCTACACCTTC
TRBV6-5	.	TRBJ2-5	.	13	CASSRQIQETQYF	TGTGCCAGCAGTCGACAGATCCAAGAGACCCAGTACTTC
TRBV19	once	TRBJ1-1	TRBD1	19	CASSIGRGRVRVSNTEAFF	TGTGCCAGTAGTATCGGAAGGGGGCGGGTTCGGGTGAGTAACACTGAAGCTTTCTTT
TRBV6-6	.	TRBJ1-2	TRBD1	15	CASSKRDSADYGYTF	TGTGCCAGCAGTAAGAGGGACAGTGCAGACTATGGCTACACCTTC
TRBV28	.	TRBJ1-2	TRBD1	15	CASSGGTVGGAGYTF	TGTGCCAGCAGTGGAGGGACAGTCGGTGGGGCTGGCTACACCTTC
TRBV7-6	.	TRBJ2-2	TRBD1	16	CASSATGTGNTGELFF	TGTGCCAGCAGCGCAACCGGGACAGGGAACACCGGGGAGCTGTTTTTT
TRBV27	.	TRBJ2-1	.	15	CASSLDWTAHNEQFF	TGTGCCAGCAGTCTAGATTGGACAGCTCACAATGAGCAGTTCTTC
TRBV9	.	TRBJ2-5	TRBD2	15	CASSVGPAGGETQYF	TGTGCCAGCAGCGTAGGTCCAGCGGGGGGAGAGACCCAGTACTTC
TRBV7-2	.	TRBJ1-6	.	14	CASSLVADNSPLHF	TGTGCCAGCAGCTTAGTGGCGGATAATTCACCCCTCCACTTT
TRBV18	.	TRBJ1-1	.	15	CASSNQRDMNTEAFF	TGTGCCAGCTCAAACCAGAGGGACATGAACACTGAAGCTTTCTTT
TRBV5-6	.	TRBJ1-4	.	16	CASGSATGFFNEKLFF	TGTGCCAGCGGCTCCGCTACTGGTTTTTTTAATGAAAAACTGTTTTTT
TRBV18	.	TRBJ2-7	TRBD1	14	CASSRDRGSDEQYF	TGTGCCAGCTCACGGGACAGGGGAAGCGACGAGCAGTACTTC
TRBV2	.	TRBJ2-2	TRBD1	14	CASRLQAGGAELFF	TGTGCCAGCAGGTTGCAGGCAGGGGGCGCCGAGCTGTTTTTT
TRBV5-3	.	TRBJ1-5	.	16	CARSRSSEGRRPPQHF	TGTGCCAGAAGCCGATCAAGTGAGGGCCGAAGGCCGCCCCAGCATTTT
TRBV15	.	TRBJ1-1	.	12	CATSRDRRVAFF	TGTGCCACCAGCAGAGATCGGAGAGTAGCTTTCTTT
TRBV5-1	.	TRBJ2-5	.	15	CASSSLTGPGETQYF	TGCGCCAGCAGCTCACTAACAGGGCCGGGGGAGACCCAGTACTTC
TRBV6-1	.	TRBJ2-7	TRBD1	16	CASSENPGQGNYEQYF	TGTGCCAGCAGTGAAAATCCGGGACAGGGGAACTACGAGCAGTACTTC
TRBV21-1	.	TRBJ2-1	.	14	CASSNLGDYNEQFF	TGTGCCAGCAGCAACCTTGGAGACTACAATGAGCAGTTCTTC
TRBV9	.	TRBJ2-1	TRBD2	17	CASSVGAGGDRDNEQFF	TGTGCCAGCAGCGTAGGCGCGGGAGGAGATAGGGACAATGAGCAGTTCTTC